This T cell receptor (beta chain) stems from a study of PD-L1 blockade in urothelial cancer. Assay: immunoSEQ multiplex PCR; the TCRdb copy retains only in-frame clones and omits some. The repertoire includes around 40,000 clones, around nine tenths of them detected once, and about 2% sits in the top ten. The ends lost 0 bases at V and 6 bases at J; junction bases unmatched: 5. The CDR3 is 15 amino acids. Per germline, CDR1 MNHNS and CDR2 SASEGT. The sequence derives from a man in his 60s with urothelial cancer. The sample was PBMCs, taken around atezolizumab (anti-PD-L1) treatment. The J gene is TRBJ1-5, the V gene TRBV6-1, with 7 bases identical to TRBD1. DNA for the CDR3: TGTGCCAGCAGTGAAGCCGGACAGGCTAGTCAGCCCCAGCATTTT. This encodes CASSEAGQASQPQHF.